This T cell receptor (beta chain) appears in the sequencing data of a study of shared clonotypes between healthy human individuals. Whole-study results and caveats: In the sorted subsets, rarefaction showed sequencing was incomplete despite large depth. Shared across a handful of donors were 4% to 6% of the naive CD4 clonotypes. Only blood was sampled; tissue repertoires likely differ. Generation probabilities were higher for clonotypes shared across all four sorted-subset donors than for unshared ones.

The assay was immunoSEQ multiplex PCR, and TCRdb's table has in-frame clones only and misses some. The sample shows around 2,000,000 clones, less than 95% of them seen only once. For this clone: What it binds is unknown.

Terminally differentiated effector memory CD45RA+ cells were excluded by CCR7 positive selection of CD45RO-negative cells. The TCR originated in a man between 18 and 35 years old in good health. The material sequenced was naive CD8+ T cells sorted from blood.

DNA for the CDR3: TGTGCCAGCAGCCCCTCGCTAGACCTGGAAAATGAGCAGTTCTTC. Encoded protein: CASSPSLDLENEQFF. This chain connects TRBV7-9 to TRBJ2-1; D ambiguous. Trimming took off 5 bases at V and 7 bases at J, with 18 bases between the two ends. Germline CDR1 reads SEHNR; CDR2 reads FQNEAQ (reference sequence). This CDR3 contains 15 residues.